This T cell receptor beta chain was recorded in a study of vaccination and CD4 T cells after COVID-19. Study overall: As their vaccination, participants received two doses of either BNT162b2 or mRNA-1273 vaccine. The post-COVID samples were taken a median approximately 100 days after diagnosis, anywhere from 35 to 161. General study findings and limits: In convalescent patients, 304 of 307 vaccine-specific clones were spike mono-reactive.

One entry per CDR3 protein results from TCRdb running MiXCR on the PCR reads. The sample holds about 18,000 distinct CDR3 sequences, less than 65% seen once. There are a few counts of this clonotype. Its matching antigen is unknown. V lost 5 bases, J lost 6 bases, and 9 bases stayed unmatched. Germline V gene lookup returns CDR1 DFQATT and CDR2 SNEGSKA (reference sequence). The CDR3 has 14 amino acids. The sample in question was CD4+ T cells from blood, obtained after SARS-CoV-2 vaccination. The receptor comes from a human donor who had recovered from COVID-19. The chain uses TRBV20-1 and TRBJ1-5; 8 bases fit TRBD1. For the CDR3, the DNA is TGCAGTGCTGTGGGACAGGCGCTCGCTCAGCCCCAGCATTTT. This translates into CSAVGQALAQPQHF.